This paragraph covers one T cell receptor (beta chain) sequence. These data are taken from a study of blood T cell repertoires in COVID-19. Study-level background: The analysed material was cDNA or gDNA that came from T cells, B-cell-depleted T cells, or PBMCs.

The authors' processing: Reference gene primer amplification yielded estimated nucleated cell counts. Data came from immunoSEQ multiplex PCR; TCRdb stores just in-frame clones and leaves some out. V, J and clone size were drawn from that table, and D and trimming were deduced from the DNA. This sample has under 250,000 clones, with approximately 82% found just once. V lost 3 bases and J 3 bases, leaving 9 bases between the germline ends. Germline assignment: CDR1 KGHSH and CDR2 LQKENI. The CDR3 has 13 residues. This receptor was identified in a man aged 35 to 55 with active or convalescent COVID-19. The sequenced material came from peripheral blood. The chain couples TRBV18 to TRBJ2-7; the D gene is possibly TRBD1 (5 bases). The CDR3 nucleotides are TGTGCCAGCTCACCCGACAGATACTACGAGCAGTACTTC. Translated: CASSPDRYYEQYF.